The 24 T cell receptor beta chains below come from one sample, sequenced in a study of siplizumab effects on memory and regulatory T cells. The assay was immunoSEQ multiplex PCR, and TCRdb's table has in-frame clones only and misses some. Of approximately 94,000 clones detected, roughly 93% appear once; the ten largest clones hold 5% to 7%. The sequenced sample was CD8+ T cells sorted from blood. Source of these receptors: a human donor in good health.

This chain uses TRBV29-1 with TRBJ2-3; 9 nucleotides match TRBD2. The CDR3 totals 16 residues. Looked up from germline, CDR1 is SQVTM and CDR2 is ANQGSEA. V was clipped by 2 bases and J by 2 bases; unmatched bases: 8. CDR3 sequence reads: CSVESPAGGNTDTQYF. In DNA form, the CDR3 reads TGCAGCGTTGAATCCCCAGCGGGGGGAAACACAGATACGCAGTATTTT.

The rearrangement uses TRBV19 and TRBJ1-5; tentative D call: TRBD1 (6 bases). The CDR3 covers 17 residues. The germline gives CDR1 LNHDA, CDR2 SQIVND (reference sequence). V lost 1 base, J lost 0 bases, and 13 bases lay in between. The CDR3 sequence: CASSIAPGDYSNQPQHF. CDR3 sequence (DNA): TGTGCCAGTAGTATAGCCCCAGGGGATTATAGCAATCAGCCCCAGCATTTT.

The chain couples TRBV11-2 to TRBJ1-1, with unresolved D. The germline V and J ends were trimmed by 1 base and 1 base, with 7 bases remaining between them. This CDR3 is 14 amino acids long. The germline CDR1 and CDR2 sequences are SGHAT and FQNNGV. CDR3 amino acids: CASSLVLRNTEAFF. The CDR3 DNA sequence: TGTGCCAGCAGCTTAGTTCTAAGGAACACTGAAGCTTTCTTT.

This sequence joins TRBV14 and TRBJ2-2; D is possibly TRBD1 (5 bases). The CDR3 consists of 14 residues. Germline lookup yields CDR1 SGHDN and CDR2 FVKESK. V lost 0 bases, J lost 6 bases, and 8 bases lay in between. CDR3 in amino acids: CASSQDWGPGELFF. Written as DNA, the CDR3 is TGTGCCAGCAGCCAAGATTGGGGCCCCGGGGAGCTGTTTTTT. Looking up the rest from reference TRBV14 and TRBJ2-2 gives the full variable domain: EAGVTQFPSHSVIEKGQTVTLRCDPISGHDNLYWYRRVMGKEIKFLLHFVKESKQDESGMPNNRFLAERTGGTYSTLKVQPAELEDSGVYFCASSQDWGPGELFFGEGSRLTVL.

The genes are TRBV19 and TRBJ2-1, with TRBD2 identical over 7 bases. The CDR3 spans 17 residues. After removal of 0 bases from V and 4 bases from J, the junction contained 9 bases not matched to a gene. Germline loops: CDR1 LNHDA, CDR2 SQIVND (reference sequence). CDR3 sequence reads: CASSIERETSRYNEQFF. The CDR3 nucleotides are TGTGCCAGTAGTATAGAGCGGGAGACTAGTAGGTACAATGAGCAGTTCTTC.

V is TRBV19 and J is TRBJ2-7, with D unclear. Trimming stripped 3 bases from V and 2 bases from J, with 8 bases between. Per the germline V gene, CDR1 is LNHDA and CDR2 is SQIVND (reference sequence). The CDR3 loop spans 13 amino acids. The CDR3 loop reads CASSMDHAYEQYF. CDR3 sequence (DNA): TGTGCCAGTAGTATGGACCACGCCTACGAGCAGTACTTC.

The chain is built from TRBV7-6 and TRBJ2-7, with 8 bases fitting TRBD2. The CDR3 runs to 16 residues. Germline CDR1 and CDR2: SGHVS and FNYEAQ. Germline trimming cut 5 bases from V and 6 bases from J; bases unmatched to any gene: 15. The CDR3 reads CASSPAGAREVREQYF. The CDR3, as DNA: TGTGCCAGCAGCCCCGCTGGGGCGCGGGAGGTCCGCGAGCAGTACTTC.

This chain links TRBV19 with TRBJ2-1, with D perhaps TRBD1 (6 bases). Germline CDR1 is LNHDA and CDR2 is SQIVND (reference sequence). This CDR3 is 13 amino acids long. V was pared by 6 bases and J by 10 bases, with 16 bases between. The DNA for the CDR3 is TGTGCCAGTAGCCTCCTGGACAGTTGGGAGCAGTTCTTC. Translating gives CASSLLDSWEQFF.

The J gene is TRBJ2-1, the V gene TRBV5-1; 10 bases match TRBD2. Per germline, CDR1 SGHRS and CDR2 YFSETQ. J lost 12 bases, V lost 0 bases, and 9 bases had no gene match. The CDR3 consists of 15 residues. The CDR3 loop reads CASSLESPSGSRQFF. Written as DNA, the CDR3 is TGCGCCAGCAGCTTGGAATCCCCTAGCGGGAGTAGGCAGTTCTTC.

This chain links TRBV9 with TRBJ1-4; D is perhaps TRBD1 (5 bases). Deletions cut 3 bases from V and 4 bases from J, with 10 bases between. CDR1 SGDLS and CDR2 YYNGEE come from the germline V gene. The CDR3 runs 14 residues. The CDR3 sequence is CASSGRDGNEKLFF. The CDR3 DNA follows: TGTGCCAGCAGCGGCCGGGACGGTAATGAAAAACTGTTTTTT.

This chain links TRBV6-6 with TRBJ2-3; 11 nucleotides line up with TRBD2. V was pared by 7 bases and J by 5 bases, with 5 bases of the junction left unmatched. Germline-derived CDR1 and CDR2 are MNHNY and SVGAGI (reference sequence). The CDR3 is 14 residues long. CDR3 amino acids: CASTLAGGVDTQYF. The CDR3 DNA reads as TGTGCCAGCACCTTAGCGGGGGGGGTAGATACGCAGTATTTT.

The CDR3 DNA reads as TGTGCCAGCAGTTTAAGTCCCAGCTCCTACGAGCAGTACTTC. It yields the protein CASSLSPSSYEQYF. V and J are TRBV27 and TRBJ2-7; D is unclear. The CDR3 is 14 residues long. V lost 2 bases, J lost 0 bases, and 8 bases lay in between. Per the germline V gene, CDR1 is MNHEY and CDR2 is SMNVEV (reference sequence).

The chain couples TRBV6-5 to TRBJ2-5; D uncertain. The better agreement between TRBJ2-7 and the DNA end casts doubt on the J call. Germline lookup yields CDR1 MNHEY and CDR2 SVGAGI. CDR3 length: 15 residues. In nucleotides, the CDR3 is TGTGCCACCATACCCCGGACGTACGGCTCCTACGAGCAGTACTTC. The encoded protein is CATIPRTYGSYEQYF.

This chain uses TRBV13 with TRBJ2-7, with 11 nucleotides matching TRBD1. The CDR3 is made up of 14 amino acids. Germline assignment: CDR1 PRHDT and CDR2 FYEKMQ (reference sequence). V trimming: 5 bases; J trimming: 4 bases; junction bases outside the gene matches: 4. The CDR3 nucleotides are TGTGCCAGCAGCCCTGGGACAGGGGGGTACGAGCAGTACTTC. This encodes CASSPGTGGYEQYF.

CDR3 loop: CASSLTGISGANVLTF. The CDR3 DNA reads TGTGCCAGCAGCTTGACAGGGATCTCTGGGGCCAACGTCCTGACTTTC. The V call is TRBV5-4, the J call TRBJ2-6, with TRBD1 as a possible D gene (6 bases). CDR3 length: 16 residues. V shed 1 base and J shed 0 bases, with 8 bases lying between them. From germline, CDR1 is SGHNT and CDR2 YYREEE (reference sequence).

The V and J genes are TRBV4-1 and TRBJ2-1, with D perhaps TRBD1 or TRBD2 (5 bases each). Trimming shortened V by 1 base and J by 10 bases, and 8 bases separated the two germline ends. From germline, CDR1 is MGHRA and CDR2 YSYEKL. The CDR3 length is 12 residues. CDR3 protein: CASSQVGTEQFF. CDR3 in DNA: TGCGCCAGCAGCCAAGTGGGGACGGAGCAGTTCTTC.

This clone is judged large. The CDR3 coding sequence is TGTGCCATCAGTGGCCAGGTGGAGGGGGAGAACACTGAAGCTTTCTTT. Amino acid sequence: CAISGQVEGENTEAFF. The chain recombines TRBV10-3 with TRBJ1-1, with D possibly TRBD1 on 6 matching bases. V shed 4 bases and J shed 1 base, with 16 bases lying between them. The CDR3 sequence is 16 residues long. Germline lookup yields CDR1 ENHRY and CDR2 SYGVKD.

This chain uses TRBV27 with TRBJ2-1; unclear D gene. The V gene lost 3 bases and the J gene lost 8 bases, with 11 bases spanning the gap. This CDR3 is 13 amino acids long. Per the germline V gene, CDR1 is MNHEY and CDR2 is SMNVEV (reference sequence). The CDR3 DNA reads as TGTGCCAGCAGTTTCCTCACCCGTGATGAGCAGTTCTTC. It yields the protein CASSFLTRDEQFF.

The V call is TRBV11-2, the J call TRBJ2-3, with D tentatively TRBD1 (5 bases). The germline V and J ends were trimmed by 5 bases and 0 bases, with 6 bases remaining between them. CDR1 and CDR2 from the germline V gene are SGHAT and FQNNGV. The CDR3 consists of 13 residues. CDR3 sequence (DNA): TGTGCCAGCAGCCGACAGAGCACAGATACGCAGTATTTT. Residues: CASSRQSTDTQYF.

This clone was seen only once. The chain combines TRBV6-6 with TRBJ2-7; D remains unclear. The CDR3 runs to 14 residues. Germline V gives CDR1 MNHNY, CDR2 SVGAGI (reference sequence). V was cut by 0 bases and J by 2 bases, with 8 bases left in between. This CDR3 reads CASSYSRETYEQYF. For the CDR3, the DNA is TGTGCCAGCAGTTACTCAAGGGAAACCTACGAGCAGTACTTC.

The gene calls are TRBV7-9 and TRBJ2-1; tentatively, D is TRBD2 (6 bases). Trimming took 3 bases from V and 7 from J, leaving 16 bases between them. The CDR3 sequence is 15 residues long. The germline V gene has CDR1 SEHNR and CDR2 FQNEAQ (reference sequence). CDR3 residues: CASSFLTGVLNEQFF. DNA for the CDR3: TGTGCCAGCAGCTTCCTAACGGGAGTGTTGAATGAGCAGTTCTTC.

This chain links TRBV4-2 with TRBJ2-3, with TRBD1 identical over 11 bases. This CDR3 spans 16 amino acids. The germline V gene has CDR1 LGHNA and CDR2 YNFKEQ. V shed 0 bases, J shed 4 bases, and the junction held 3 bases outside the gene matches. CDR3 DNA: TGTGCCAGCAGCCAAGACGGACAGGGGGCTTCAGATACGCAGTATTTT. The encoded protein is CASSQDGQGASDTQYF.

This clone was recorded only once. This rearrangement joins TRBV27 to TRBJ2-7; no clear D. Deletions cut 6 bases from V and 2 bases from J, with 20 bases between. Germline V gene lookup returns CDR1 MNHEY and CDR2 SMNVEV (reference sequence). This CDR3 region has 16 residues. CDR3 amino acids: CASRNYVGRKAYEQYF. The CDR3 DNA is TGTGCCAGCAGGAACTATGTTGGACGGAAAGCCTACGAGCAGTACTTC.

The chain links TRBV27 to TRBJ1-5, with D tentatively TRBD1 (5 bases). V was pared by 4 bases and J by 2 bases, with 12 bases between. CDR1 and CDR2 from the germline V gene are MNHEY and SMNVEV (reference sequence). The CDR3 consists of 15 residues. Here the CDR3 DNA reads TGTGCCAGCAGTTCAGGGTCCCTTCGCAATCAGCCCCAGCATTTT. Encoded protein: CASSSGSLRNQPQHF.